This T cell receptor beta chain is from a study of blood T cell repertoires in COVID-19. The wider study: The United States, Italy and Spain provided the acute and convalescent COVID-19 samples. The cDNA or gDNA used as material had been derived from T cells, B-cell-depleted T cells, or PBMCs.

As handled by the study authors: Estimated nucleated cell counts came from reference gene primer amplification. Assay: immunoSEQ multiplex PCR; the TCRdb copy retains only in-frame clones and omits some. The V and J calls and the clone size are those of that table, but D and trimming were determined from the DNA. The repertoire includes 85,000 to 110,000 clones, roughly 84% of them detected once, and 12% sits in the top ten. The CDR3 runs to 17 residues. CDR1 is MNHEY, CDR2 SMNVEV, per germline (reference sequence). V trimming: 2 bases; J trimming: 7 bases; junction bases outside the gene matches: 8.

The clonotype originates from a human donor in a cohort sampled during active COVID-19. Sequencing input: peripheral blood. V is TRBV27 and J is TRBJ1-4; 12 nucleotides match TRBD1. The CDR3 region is CASSLNLGTGGSEKLFF. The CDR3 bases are TGTGCCAGCAGTTTAAACCTCGGGACAGGGGGCAGTGAAAAACTGTTTTTT.